Following are 18 T cell receptor beta chains from one sample sequenced in a study of T cell changes during pregnancy in multiple sclerosis. Libraries were prepared by immunoSEQ multiplex PCR; TCRdb keeps only in-frame clonotypes and omits some of them. The profile shows 25,000 to 35,000 clones, about 92% of them singletons. The source material was CD8+ T cells from peripheral blood mononuclear cells, sampled before pregnancy. These receptors originate from a female donor with multiple sclerosis, enrolled in a pregnancy study.

The chain employs TRBV5-1 and TRBJ2-3, with 7 nucleotides matching TRBD2. Germline-derived CDR1 and CDR2 are SGHRS and YFSETQ. This CDR3 has 14 residues. V trimming: 7 bases; J trimming: 2 bases; junction bases outside the gene matches: 7. The CDR3 sequence is CASCDGTNTDTQYF. CDR3 nucleotides: TGCGCCAGCTGCGACGGGACTAACACAGATACGCAGTATTTT.

J is TRBJ2-1 and V is TRBV29-1; the match to TRBD2 covers 12 bases. The CDR3 spans 16 residues. Looked up from germline, CDR1 is SQVTM and CDR2 is ANQGSEA. V was pared by 5 bases and J by 2 bases, with 7 bases of the junction left unmatched. The CDR3 DNA reads as TGCAGCGTTAGACTAGCGGGGGCCCGCCCCTACAATGAGCAGTTCTTC. Protein sequence: CSVRLAGARPYNEQFF.

J is TRBJ2-1 and V is TRBV6-4; 13 bases align to TRBD2. Germline V CDR1 and CDR2: MRHNA, SNTAGT. This CDR3 contains 16 residues. Unmatched junction bases numbered 6, after V lost 2 bases and J lost 8 bases. The CDR3 protein is CASSDSTSGRVYEQFF. The CDR3, as DNA: TGTGCCAGCAGTGACAGTACTAGCGGGAGGGTGTATGAGCAGTTCTTC.

This clone came up once. The V and J genes are TRBV27 and TRBJ2-7, with D possibly TRBD1 on 6 matching bases. CDR1 and CDR2 from the germline V gene are MNHEY and SMNVEV (reference sequence). Between the trimmed V and J ends, which lost 3 bases and 6 bases, there was a span of 9 bases. CDR3 size: 12 residues. CDR3 nucleotides: TGTGCCAGCAGTTTGGGGGCGGGCGAGCAGTACTTC. Protein product: CASSLGAGEQYF.

The V gene is TRBV7-6, the J gene TRBJ2-1; 8 positions match TRBD2. V lost 1 base to trimming and J lost 9 bases; unmatched junction nucleotides: 11. From germline, CDR1 is SGHVS and CDR2 FNYEAQ. The CDR3 covers 16 residues. In DNA form, the CDR3 reads TGTGCCAGCAGCTTAGGTCCAGCGGGGGAGCTGGGTGAGCAGTTCTTC. This translates into CASSLGPAGELGEQFF.

The J gene is TRBJ2-5, the V gene TRBV5-1, with a tentative D call TRBD1 (7 bases). This CDR3 comprises 16 residues. The V and J ends lost 4 bases and 4 bases respectively, with 20 bases between them. CDR1 SGHRS and CDR2 YFSETQ come from the germline V gene. The CDR3 sequence is CASSTYRAGGGETQYF. In DNA, the CDR3 is TGCGCCAGCAGCACCTATAGGGCAGGGGGAGGAGAGACCCAGTACTTC.

Remarks on this clone: Other DNA sequences in this specimen translate into the identical CDR3. J is TRBJ2-7 and V is TRBV14; 10 nucleotides line up with TRBD1. The CDR3 has 15 residues. From germline, CDR1 is SGHDN and CDR2 FVKESK. V lost 4 bases, J lost 0 bases, and 3 bases stayed unmatched. CDR3 protein: CASSPGTGASYEQYF. In DNA, the CDR3 is TGTGCCAGCAGCCCCGGGACAGGGGCCTCCTACGAGCAGTACTTC.

The V call is TRBV27, the J call TRBJ1-2; TRBD1 agrees at 8 bases. V trimming: 0 bases; J trimming: 4 bases; junction bases outside the gene matches: 4. The CDR3 is made up of 15 amino acids. The germline CDR1 and CDR2 sequences are MNHEY and SMNVEV (reference sequence). CDR3 sequence reads: CASSLSPGGGYGYTF. The CDR3 coding sequence is TGTGCCAGCAGTTTATCGCCAGGGGGCGGCTATGGCTACACCTTC.

CDR3 in amino acids: CASSPNQGGKVYEQYF. The CDR3 bases are TGTGCCAGCAGCCCCAACCAGGGGGGAAAAGTCTACGAGCAGTACTTC. This chain links TRBV7-2 with TRBJ2-7, with D maybe TRBD1 (7 bases). The CDR3 is 16 residues long. Trimming took 5 bases from V and 3 from J, leaving 20 bases between them. CDR1 is SGHTA and CDR2 is FQGNSA in the germline V gene. The whole variable domain, filled in from reference TRBV7-2 and TRBJ2-7, reads GAGVSQSPSNKVTEKGKDVELRCDPISGHTALYWYRQSLGQGLEFLIYFQGNSAPDKSGLPSDRFSAERTGGSVSTLTIQRTQQEDSAVYLCASSPNQGGKVYEQYFGPGTRLTVT.

The chain's CDR3 is CASSEWGGFRNTIYF. As DNA, the CDR3 is TGTGCCAGCAGTGAATGGGGGGGGTTCAGAAACACCATATATTTT. The chain uses TRBV6-1 and TRBJ1-3, with a possible D match to TRBD1 (5 bases). Trimming pared 2 bases from V and 5 bases from J, leaving 13 bases between. The germline gives CDR1 MNHNS, CDR2 SASEGT. CDR3 length: 15 residues.

This clone was detected only once. The chain couples TRBV5-1 to TRBJ2-7, with TRBD2 as a possible D gene (6 bases). The CDR3 has 11 amino acids. CDR1 is SGHRS and CDR2 is YFSETQ in the germline V gene. The ends were cut back, 4 bases at V and 6 bases at J, with 8 bases in the middle. The chain's CDR3 is CASSPGSEQYF. For the CDR3, the DNA is TGCGCCAGCAGCCCCGGGAGCGAGCAGTACTTC.

This chain links TRBV5-5 with TRBJ2-7; D gene uncertain. V was cut by 2 bases and J by 3 bases, with 9 bases left in between. Germline V gene lookup returns CDR1 SGHKS and CDR2 YYEKEE (reference sequence). CDR3 size: 13 residues. Here the CDR3 DNA reads TGTGCCAGCAGCTTCCGGGTAAACTACGAGCAGTACTTC. Its protein is CASSFRVNYEQYF.

The chain links TRBV27 to TRBJ2-3; D is possibly TRBD2 (6 bases). CDR3 length equals 14 residues. The V end was cut by 8 bases, the J end by 8 bases, with 20 bases between. CDR1 and CDR2 from the germline V gene are MNHEY and SMNVEV (reference sequence). The CDR3 region is CASHETRRDGTQYF. The CDR3 DNA is TGTGCCAGCCATGAGACTAGGAGAGACGGTACGCAGTATTTT.

The chain uses TRBV6-5 and TRBJ2-5; 8 nucleotides match TRBD2. The CDR3 is 15 amino acids. Germline CDR1 reads MNHEY; CDR2 reads SVGAGI. V was pared by 3 bases and J by 5 bases, with 8 bases of the junction left unmatched. CDR3 loop: CASSYFGGASETQYF. The CDR3 DNA follows: TGTGCCAGCAGTTATTTCGGGGGGGCAAGCGAGACCCAGTACTTC.

This CDR3 reads CASSQGGEGSRYEQYF. For the CDR3, the DNA is TGCGCCAGCAGCCAAGGGGGGGAAGGGTCTAGGTACGAGCAGTACTTC. This rearrangement joins TRBV4-1 to TRBJ2-7, with D tentatively TRBD2 (6 bases). This CDR3 has 16 residues. Trimming left V 1 base short and J 4 bases short, with 17 bases between. From germline, CDR1 is MGHRA and CDR2 YSYEKL.

This chain uses TRBV28 with TRBJ2-7, with D perhaps TRBD2 (5 bases). Germline loops: CDR1 MDHEN, CDR2 SYDVKM. The CDR3 extends over 14 amino acids. Trimming shortened V by 4 bases and J by 3 bases, and 13 bases separated the two germline ends. The CDR3 coding sequence is TGTGCCAGCAGTTCTTTCGGGGTGCGCTACGAGCAGTACTTC. This translates into CASSSFGVRYEQYF.

The chain recombines TRBV19 with TRBJ1-2; D gene ambiguous. V lost 5 bases to trimming and J lost 4 bases, with 17 bases between them. This CDR3 comprises 15 residues. Germline CDR1 reads LNHDA; CDR2 reads SQIVND (reference sequence). The CDR3 sequence is CASSPAGVGTYGYTF. Written as DNA, the CDR3 is TGTGCCAGTAGTCCGGCGGGAGTCGGAACCTATGGCTACACCTTC. The entire variable domain, with the rest obtained from reference TRBV19 and TRBJ1-2, is as follows: DGGITQSPKYLFRKEGQNVTLSCEQNLNHDAMYWYRQDPGQGLRLIYYSQIVNDFQKGDIAEGYSVSREKKESFPLTVTSAQKNPTAFYLCASSPAGVGTYGYTFGSGTRLTVV.

The chain joins TRBV6-1 to TRBJ2-7; D possibly corresponds to TRBD1 (6 bases). Per the germline V gene, CDR1 is MNHNS and CDR2 is SASEGT. V lost 2 bases, J lost 0 bases, and 14 bases lay in between. This CDR3 contains 16 residues. The CDR3 DNA reads TGTGCCAGCAGTGAACCACAGGGCTGGGGCTCCTACGAGCAGTACTTC. The encoded protein is CASSEPQGWGSYEQYF.